These T cell receptor beta chains were read from a single sample in a study of vaccination and CD4 T cells after COVID-19. Antigen specificity for these receptors is unknown. MiXCR was run by TCRdb on the PCR reads, yielding one entry per CDR3 protein. There are some 3,500 distinct CDR3 sequences in the sample; 31% occur only once, and roughly 30% lies in the top ten. The sample comprised CD4+ T cells from blood, cultured in vitro. These receptor sequences come from a human donor who had recovered from COVID-19. Each CDR3 is given with its conserved first and last residue. The order of the fields is J gene, CDR3 length, V gene, clone size, D gene, CDR3 protein, CDR3 DNA. The D gene is left open where the match is weak. Not every row has a clone size; where given, it reads once, few, many or a size class.

J gene: TRBJ1-6
CDR3 length: 16
V gene: TRBV12-3/TRBV12-4
clone size: medium-sized
D gene: TRBD1
CDR3 protein: CASSRDRAAYNSPLHF
CDR3 DNA: TGTGCCAGCAGCCGGGACAGGGCGGCCTATAATTCACCCCTCCACTTT

J gene: TRBJ2-7
CDR3 length: 14
V gene: TRBV5-1
clone size: few
D gene: .
CDR3 protein: CASSGVGGFYEQYF
CDR3 DNA: TGCGCCAGCAGCGGCGTAGGTGGGTTCTACGAGCAGTACTTC

J gene: TRBJ2-2
CDR3 length: 13
V gene: TRBV11-1
clone size: .
D gene: TRBD2
CDR3 protein: CASEGGGTGELFF
CDR3 DNA: TGTGCCAGCGAAGGCGGGGGGACCGGGGAGCTGTTTTTT

J gene: TRBJ2-2
CDR3 length: 14
V gene: TRBV12-3/TRBV12-4
clone size: .
D gene: .
CDR3 protein: CASSPSFFTGELFF
CDR3 DNA: TGTGCCAGCAGCCCCTCCTTTTTCACCGGGGAGCTGTTTTTT

J gene: TRBJ2-7
CDR3 length: 15
V gene: TRBV5-1
clone size: .
D gene: .
CDR3 protein: CASSFRGGSSYEQYF
CDR3 DNA: TGCGCCAGCAGCTTTCGAGGGGGGTCGTCCTACGAGCAGTACTTC

J gene: TRBJ2-5
CDR3 length: 15
V gene: TRBV7-2
clone size: .
D gene: .
CDR3 protein: CASSLDGNFQETQYF
CDR3 DNA: TGTGCCAGCAGCTTAGACGGTAACTTCCAAGAGACCCAGTACTTC

J gene: TRBJ1-6
CDR3 length: 13
V gene: TRBV5-4
clone size: medium-sized
D gene: .
CDR3 protein: CASSPGPERTLHF
CDR3 DNA: TGTGCCAGCAGCCCCGGGCCAGAAAGGACCCTCCACTTT

J gene: TRBJ1-2
CDR3 length: 14
V gene: TRBV10-3
clone size: .
D gene: .
CDR3 protein: CAISEGQIGYGYTF
CDR3 DNA: TGTGCCATCAGTGAAGGACAGATTGGATATGGCTACACCTTC

J gene: TRBJ2-3
CDR3 length: 18
V gene: TRBV2
clone size: .
D gene: .
CDR3 protein: CASPVGPVSLWGTDTQYF
CDR3 DNA: TGTGCCAGCCCAGTGGGGCCAGTCTCCTTGTGGGGCACAGATACGCAGTATTTT

J gene: TRBJ2-3
CDR3 length: 12
V gene: TRBV5-6
clone size: .
D gene: .
CDR3 protein: CASSKRLDTQYF
CDR3 DNA: TGTGCCAGCAGCAAGCGGTTAGATACGCAGTATTTT

J gene: TRBJ1-1
CDR3 length: 12
V gene: TRBV19
clone size: few
D gene: .
CDR3 protein: CASSRQNTEAFF
CDR3 DNA: TGTGCCAGTAGTAGACAGAACACTGAAGCTTTCTTT

J gene: TRBJ2-2
CDR3 length: 14
V gene: TRBV2
clone size: .
D gene: TRBD1
CDR3 protein: CASSDRGNTGELFF
CDR3 DNA: TGTGCCAGCTCAGACAGGGGCAACACCGGGGAGCTGTTTTTT

J gene: TRBJ1-6
CDR3 length: 16
V gene: TRBV23-1
clone size: few
D gene: TRBD1
CDR3 protein: CASSQQWDRVNSPLHF
CDR3 DNA: TGCGCCAGCAGTCAACAATGGGACAGGGTTAATTCACCCCTCCACTTT

J gene: TRBJ1-2
CDR3 length: 14
V gene: TRBV3-1
clone size: .
D gene: .
CDR3 protein: CASSQVAGDSGYTF
CDR3 DNA: TGTGCCAGCAGCCAAGTGGCGGGGGATAGTGGCTACACCTTC

J gene: TRBJ1-3
CDR3 length: 14
V gene: TRBV6-1
clone size: few
D gene: TRBD1
CDR3 protein: CASKQGAAGNTIYF
CDR3 DNA: TGTGCCAGTAAACAGGGGGCGGCTGGAAACACCATATATTTT

J gene: TRBJ2-1
CDR3 length: 14
V gene: TRBV6-1
clone size: few
D gene: .
CDR3 protein: CASSLARRYNEQFF
CDR3 DNA: TGTGCCAGCAGCCTAGCGAGGCGATACAATGAGCAGTTCTTC

J gene: TRBJ2-7
CDR3 length: 13
V gene: TRBV30
clone size: medium-sized
D gene: TRBD1
CDR3 protein: CAWRTGLNHEQYF
CDR3 DNA: TGTGCCTGGAGGACAGGGTTAAACCACGAGCAGTACTTC

J gene: TRBJ2-3
CDR3 length: 14
V gene: TRBV12-3/TRBV12-4
clone size: .
D gene: TRBD1
CDR3 protein: CASRDRGRADTQYF
CDR3 DNA: TGTGCCAGCCGGGACAGGGGTCGAGCAGATACGCAGTATTTT

J gene: TRBJ1-6
CDR3 length: 15
V gene: TRBV5-6
clone size: .
D gene: .
CDR3 protein: CASSLGGSYNSPLHF
CDR3 DNA: TGTGCCAGCAGCTTGGGGGGGAGCTATAATTCACCCCTCCACTTT

J gene: TRBJ1-1
CDR3 length: 14
V gene: TRBV27
clone size: medium-sized
D gene: TRBD1
CDR3 protein: CASSHRQGRTEAFF
CDR3 DNA: TGTGCCAGCAGTCACCGACAGGGGAGGACTGAAGCTTTCTTT

J gene: TRBJ1-2
CDR3 length: 14
V gene: TRBV7-2
clone size: few
D gene: .
CDR3 protein: CASSLSQGPEGYTF
CDR3 DNA: TGTGCCAGCAGCTTAAGTCAGGGCCCGGAGGGCTACACCTTC

J gene: TRBJ2-7
CDR3 length: 15
V gene: TRBV6-1
clone size: .
D gene: TRBD1
CDR3 protein: CASSRGTGGAYEQYF
CDR3 DNA: TGTGCCAGCAGCCGTGGGACAGGGGGTGCCTACGAGCAGTACTTC

J gene: TRBJ1-5
CDR3 length: 17
V gene: TRBV20-1
clone size: medium-sized
D gene: TRBD1
CDR3 protein: CSALLGQGNLGNQPQHF
CDR3 DNA: TGCAGTGCGCTACTGGGACAGGGTAATTTGGGGAATCAGCCCCAGCATTTT

J gene: TRBJ1-5
CDR3 length: 16
V gene: TRBV6-1
clone size: .
D gene: TRBD1
CDR3 protein: CASSVNRGPSNQHQHF
CDR3 DNA: TGTGCCAGCAGTGTTAACAGGGGGCCGAGCAATCAGCACCAGCATTTT

J gene: TRBJ1-5
CDR3 length: 15
V gene: TRBV7-3
clone size: .
D gene: .
CDR3 protein: CASSYPDRDNQPQHF
CDR3 DNA: TGTGCCAGCAGCTACCCGGACAGAGACAATCAGCCCCAGCATTTT

J gene: TRBJ2-7
CDR3 length: 15
V gene: TRBV4-2
clone size: .
D gene: TRBD2
CDR3 protein: CASSRSSGGDYEQYF
CDR3 DNA: TGTGCCAGCAGCCGGTCTAGCGGGGGGGACTACGAGCAGTACTTC

J gene: TRBJ2-5
CDR3 length: 15
V gene: TRBV7-6
clone size: .
D gene: .
CDR3 protein: CASSLGGASAETQYF
CDR3 DNA: TGTGCCAGCAGCTTAGGAGGTGCTAGCGCTGAGACCCAGTACTTC

J gene: TRBJ1-3
CDR3 length: 14
V gene: TRBV19
clone size: medium-sized
D gene: .
CDR3 protein: CASARTDSGNTIYF
CDR3 DNA: TGTGCCAGTGCCCGGACAGACTCTGGAAACACCATATATTTT

J gene: TRBJ2-7
CDR3 length: 12
V gene: TRBV12-3/TRBV12-4
clone size: .
D gene: .
CDR3 protein: CASSLGRHEQYF
CDR3 DNA: TGTGCCAGCAGTTTAGGACGGCACGAGCAGTACTTC

J gene: TRBJ1-5
CDR3 length: 13
V gene: TRBV12-3/TRBV12-4
clone size: few
D gene: .
CDR3 protein: CASRHSSNQPQHF
CDR3 DNA: TGTGCCAGCAGACACTCCAGCAATCAGCCCCAGCATTTT

J gene: TRBJ2-7
CDR3 length: 17
V gene: TRBV6-1
clone size: .
D gene: .
CDR3 protein: CASSGPGHRFATYEQYF
CDR3 DNA: TGTGCCAGCAGTGGCCCGGGACATCGCTTCGCCACTTACGAGCAGTACTTC

J gene: TRBJ2-5
CDR3 length: 12
V gene: TRBV20-1
clone size: large
D gene: .
CDR3 protein: CSVRVSQETQYF
CDR3 DNA: TGCAGCGTCAGGGTGAGCCAAGAGACCCAGTACTTC

J gene: TRBJ2-5
CDR3 length: 15
V gene: TRBV5-6
clone size: .
D gene: .
CDR3 protein: CASSPWGGAQETQYF
CDR3 DNA: TGTGCCAGCAGCCCGTGGGGGGGGGCCCAAGAGACCCAGTACTTC

J gene: TRBJ2-2
CDR3 length: 13
V gene: TRBV12-3/TRBV12-4
clone size: few
D gene: .
CDR3 protein: CASSPTFTGELFF
CDR3 DNA: TGTGCCAGCAGCCCCACTTTCACCGGGGAGCTGTTTTTT

J gene: TRBJ1-3
CDR3 length: 12
V gene: TRBV20-1
clone size: .
D gene: .
CDR3 protein: CSARESGNIIYF
CDR3 DNA: TGCAGTGCTAGAGAATCTGGAAACATCATATATTTT

J gene: TRBJ1-1
CDR3 length: 13
V gene: TRBV7-9
clone size: medium-sized
D gene: .
CDR3 protein: CASSVETGTEAFF
CDR3 DNA: TGTGCCAGCAGCGTTGAGACAGGCACTGAAGCTTTCTTT

J gene: TRBJ2-2
CDR3 length: 14
V gene: TRBV2
clone size: .
D gene: .
CDR3 protein: CASSDSTLTGELFF
CDR3 DNA: TGTGCCAGCAGTGACTCAACACTGACCGGGGAGCTGTTTTTT

J gene: TRBJ2-5
CDR3 length: 11
V gene: TRBV2
clone size: medium-sized
D gene: .
CDR3 protein: CASKVVETQYF
CDR3 DNA: TGTGCCAGCAAGGTGGTGGAGACCCAGTACTTC

J gene: TRBJ1-1
CDR3 length: 13
V gene: TRBV30
clone size: few
D gene: .
CDR3 protein: CAWATDMNTEAFF
CDR3 DNA: TGTGCCTGGGCGACAGACATGAACACTGAAGCTTTCTTT

J gene: TRBJ2-1
CDR3 length: 18
V gene: TRBV19
clone size: few
D gene: TRBD2
CDR3 protein: CASMTPGLGPQSYNEQFF
CDR3 DNA: TGTGCCAGTATGACACCGGGACTAGGGCCCCAATCCTACAATGAGCAGTTCTTC

J gene: TRBJ2-7
CDR3 length: 14
V gene: TRBV20-1
clone size: medium-sized
D gene: .
CDR3 protein: CSASPPRDSYEQYF
CDR3 DNA: TGCAGTGCTAGCCCCCCTAGGGACTCCTACGAGCAGTACTTC

J gene: TRBJ2-4
CDR3 length: 15
V gene: TRBV7-9
clone size: .
D gene: .
CDR3 protein: CASSLAGSAKNIQYF
CDR3 DNA: TGTGCCAGCAGCTTAGCGGGGTCTGCCAAAAACATTCAGTACTTC

J gene: TRBJ2-7
CDR3 length: 15
V gene: TRBV11-2
clone size: .
D gene: .
CDR3 protein: CASSLGQVGDREQYF
CDR3 DNA: TGTGCCAGCAGCTTAGGCCAGGTGGGAGATCGCGAGCAGTACTTC

J gene: TRBJ1-2
CDR3 length: 15
V gene: TRBV12-2
clone size: .
D gene: .
CDR3 protein: CASRFRADPFYGYTF
CDR3 DNA: TGTGCAAGTCGCTTCAGAGCAGATCCATTCTATGGCTACACCTTC

J gene: TRBJ2-3
CDR3 length: 16
V gene: TRBV7-3
clone size: .
D gene: TRBD1
CDR3 protein: CASSSPGTGGTDTQYF
CDR3 DNA: TGTGCCAGCAGCTCTCCCGGGACAGGGGGCACAGATACGCAGTATTTT

J gene: TRBJ1-2
CDR3 length: 14
V gene: TRBV5-6
clone size: .
D gene: .
CDR3 protein: CASSSYEILYGYTF
CDR3 DNA: TGTGCCAGCAGCTCCTACGAGATTCTCTATGGCTACACCTTC

J gene: TRBJ1-1
CDR3 length: 12
V gene: TRBV10-1
clone size: .
D gene: .
CDR3 protein: CASRTGSTEAFF
CDR3 DNA: TGCGCCAGCAGGACAGGAAGTACTGAAGCTTTCTTT

J gene: TRBJ2-3
CDR3 length: 15
V gene: TRBV10-3
clone size: .
D gene: .
CDR3 protein: CAISEWSGSTDTQYF
CDR3 DNA: TGTGCCATCAGTGAGTGGTCAGGGAGCACAGATACGCAGTATTTT

J gene: TRBJ2-5
CDR3 length: 18
V gene: TRBV3-1
clone size: .
D gene: .
CDR3 protein: CASTFGSPYVGSRETQYF
CDR3 DNA: TGTGCCAGCACCTTTGGGAGCCCCTACGTGGGGTCTCGAGAGACCCAGTACTTC

J gene: TRBJ2-3
CDR3 length: 16
V gene: TRBV18
clone size: .
D gene: .
CDR3 protein: CASSRERPTSTDTQYF
CDR3 DNA: TGTGCCAGCTCACGGGAGCGGCCCACTAGCACAGATACGCAGTATTTT

J gene: TRBJ1-6
CDR3 length: 17
V gene: TRBV10-3
clone size: .
D gene: TRBD1
CDR3 protein: CAISETTRTGRNSPLHF
CDR3 DNA: TGTGCCATCAGTGAGACCACAAGGACAGGGAGGAATTCACCCCTCCACTTT

J gene: TRBJ1-1
CDR3 length: 13
V gene: TRBV6-5
clone size: few
D gene: .
CDR3 protein: CASSSVRVSEAFF
CDR3 DNA: TGTGCCAGCAGTTCAGTCAGGGTTTCTGAAGCTTTCTTT

J gene: TRBJ1-2
CDR3 length: 14
V gene: TRBV6-1
clone size: few
D gene: .
CDR3 protein: CASSEAGFFYGYTF
CDR3 DNA: TGTGCCAGCAGTGAAGCAGGGTTCTTCTATGGCTACACCTTC

J gene: TRBJ1-5
CDR3 length: 14
V gene: TRBV19
clone size: few
D gene: .
CDR3 protein: CASSIVTANQPQHF
CDR3 DNA: TGTGCCAGTAGTATAGTTACAGCTAATCAGCCCCAGCATTTT

J gene: TRBJ1-3
CDR3 length: 14
V gene: TRBV20-1
clone size: few
D gene: .
CDR3 protein: CSAQSVEFGNTIYF
CDR3 DNA: TGCAGTGCCCAGTCAGTTGAATTCGGAAACACCATATATTTT

J gene: TRBJ2-1
CDR3 length: 14
V gene: TRBV27
clone size: few
D gene: TRBD2
CDR3 protein: CASNHGTSYREQFF
CDR3 DNA: TGTGCCAGCAACCACGGGACTAGCTATAGGGAGCAGTTCTTC

J gene: TRBJ1-1
CDR3 length: 15
V gene: TRBV27
clone size: .
D gene: .
CDR3 protein: CASSPRPREDTEAFF
CDR3 DNA: TGTGCCAGCAGTCCCCGTCCCCGTGAGGACACTGAAGCTTTCTTT

J gene: TRBJ1-1
CDR3 length: 13
V gene: TRBV10-3
clone size: few
D gene: .
CDR3 protein: CAISEVGAGEAFF
CDR3 DNA: TGTGCCATCAGTGAGGTAGGGGCCGGTGAAGCTTTCTTT

J gene: TRBJ2-2
CDR3 length: 15
V gene: TRBV3-1
clone size: .
D gene: .
CDR3 protein: CASSQDHRRAGELFF
CDR3 DNA: TGTGCCAGCAGCCAAGACCACAGAAGGGCCGGGGAGCTGTTTTTT

J gene: TRBJ1-1
CDR3 length: 14
V gene: TRBV12-3/TRBV12-4
clone size: few
D gene: .
CDR3 protein: CASSTGTGNTEAFF
CDR3 DNA: TGTGCCAGCAGCACGGGGACCGGGAACACTGAAGCTTTCTTT